This T cell receptor beta chain was observed in a study of cytomegalovirus exposure and HLA in healthy donors. Study as a whole: Early release data held 75 million to 90 million unique TCRs from HLA-typed donors. Overall study results and limits: Later analysis identified a missense DCLRE1C variant that was linked to TCR beta V- and J-gene trimming.

Concerning this clone: Its antigen remains unidentified.

PCR used 60 Vbeta primers and 13 Jbeta primers. Sequencing was performed with immunoSEQ multiplex PCR; in TCRdb, only in-frame clones are kept and a portion is missing. The sample has some 150,000 clones; 62% are singletons. Trimming stripped 3 bases from V and 8 bases from J, with 13 bases between. The CDR3 extends over 14 amino acids. In germline, CDR1 is PRHDT, CDR2 FYEKMQ (reference sequence). The chain links TRBV13 to TRBJ1-4; D ambiguous. Sequencing was performed on PBMCs. The source is a man aged 35 to 55 in good health and CMV-seronegative. CDR3 bases: TGTGCCAGCAGCTTTCGGGAAAAGACCGAAAAACTGTTTTTT. This codes for CASSFREKTEKLFF.